The TCR beta chain described here comes from a study of cytomegalovirus exposure and HLA in healthy donors (dated by TCRdb to 2016 to 2017). Context from the whole study: A later analysis indicated that the 90 to 150 validation repertoires were generated on the platform also employed for the approximately 690 repertoires of the first cohort. The aim of the study was to test whether cataloging public T cell receptors could identify signatures of past pathogen exposure. Besides the first cohort of around 670 subjects, a separate validation cohort made up of roughly 120 different subjects was used. High-throughput TCR immunosequencing, statistical association of individual TCRs with disease status, and machine learning were combined to predict cytomegalovirus infection status.

In regard to this clone: This clone's antigen is unknown. No clone much larger than this one lies a single base away; base qualities are absent.

Preparation of the library involved the immunoSEQ multiplex PCR assay. The paper's processing steps were these. A statistical classification framework was built for diagnosing cytomegalovirus status from the catalog of TCR beta chain sequences. TCRdb mirrors the immuneACCESS table, restricted to in-frame sequences. Some clones are absent from its copies; in checked studies, under half trace to an unresolved V gene, and the reason for the others is unknown. V and J calls and clone size come straight from that table; D and trimming were deduced from the DNA. The sample table holds about 220,000 clones, of which about 83% were seen once. About 3% of the sample goes to the ten largest clones. Per the germline V gene, SGHAT is the CDR1 and FQNNGV is the CDR2. The CDR3 runs 14 residues from the cysteine to the phenylalanine. This entry keeps only the CDR3 DNA: 42 bases, framed from base 1. Relative to germline, V is 0 bases shorter and J is 2 bases shorter, with 7 bases between their ends.

Donors formed part of the validation cohort, which comprised over a hundred subjects and was distinct from the first cohort of 670 or so subjects. Study-level results and caveats: The classifier was reported to diagnose cytomegalovirus status with high specificity and sensitivity in both the original and validation cohorts. Across donors, most TCR sequences were observed very rarely, whereas some public TCRs were present in many individuals. In a later analysis, TCRs clustered in the first cohort were found to also tend to co-occur in the 120 validation repertoires, with 85% to 95% of cluster scores above 0. Three of the identified cytomegalovirus-associated TCR beta chains were confirmed in vitro to be specific for cytomegalovirus antigens. A later analysis lacked HLA typing for the validation cohort, so it scored co-occurrence in that cohort across all 120 or so repertoires. A total of roughly 160 TCR beta chains were listed by the study as associated with cytomegalovirus. It was suggested by the authors that the approach could potentially be generalized to other disease states and immunological phenotypes.

Rearrangement joined TRBV11-2 to TRBJ1-2; no D gene call is confident. What was sequenced was PBMCs. The receptor was isolated from a man between 18 and 35 years old in good health and CMV-seronegative. The CDR3 region has the sequence CASSLDDGNYGYTF. The nucleotides are TGTGCCAGCAGCTTAGATGACGGGAACTATGGCTACACCTTC.